Presented here are 25 T cell receptor beta chains from one specimen sequenced in a study of blood T cell repertoires in COVID-19. Generated by immunoSEQ multiplex PCR, the TCRdb table keeps only in-frame clones and is missing some. The sample yields 250,000 to 350,000 clones, over 75% seen once. Sequenced input: peripheral blood. The receptors were sampled from a woman aged 50 to 60 with active or convalescent COVID-19.

The chain recombines TRBV19 with TRBJ2-1; the match to TRBD2 covers 7 bases. The germline gives CDR1 LNHDA, CDR2 SQIVND (reference sequence). The CDR3 covers 16 residues. J gave up 1 base and V 6 bases, and 9 bases lay outside the gene matches. CDR3 DNA sequence: TGTGCCAGTAGCGCCACCTCTAGCGGTTCCTACAATGAGCAGTTCTTC. This codes for CASSATSSGSYNEQFF.

The genes are TRBV9 and TRBJ2-5; maybe TRBD1 (5 bases). The CDR3 covers 14 residues. Germline assignment: CDR1 SGDLS and CDR2 YYNGEE. Trimming took off 0 bases at V and 4 bases at J, with 10 bases between the two ends. CDR3 sequence: CASSVEWGGETQYF. CDR3 sequence (DNA): TGTGCCAGCAGCGTAGAGTGGGGCGGAGAGACCCAGTACTTC.

The rearrangement links TRBV10-3 to TRBJ2-1; 9 nucleotides align to TRBD2. This CDR3 region has 17 residues. V gave up 0 bases and J gave up 1 base; unmatched junction bases: 4. Germline values: CDR1 ENHRY, CDR2 SYGVKD. CDR3 nucleotide sequence: TGTGCCATCAGTGAGTCGGCTAGCGGGGATTCCTACAATGAGCAGTTCTTC. Its protein is CAISESASGDSYNEQFF.

J is TRBJ1-1 and V is TRBV5-1; D possibly corresponds to TRBD1 (6 bases). CDR1 is SGHRS and CDR2 is YFSETQ in the germline V gene. Trimming shortened V by 4 bases and J by 1 base, and 11 bases separated the two germline ends. The CDR3 spans 14 residues. The CDR3 DNA reads TGCGCCAGCAGCGCGGACAGTTGGAACACTGAAGCTTTCTTT. It translates to CASSADSWNTEAFF. Full variable domain (rest looked up from reference TRBV5-1 and TRBJ1-1): KAGVTQTPRYLIKTRGQQVTLSCSPISGHRSVSWYQQTPGQGLQFLFEYFSETQRNKGNFPGRFSGRQFSNSRSEMNVSTLELGDSALYLCASSADSWNTEAFFGQGTRLTVV.

The chain recombines TRBV7-2 with TRBJ2-3, with TRBD2 matching 9 bases. The trim removed 5 bases at V and 2 bases at J, leaving 5 bases unmatched. This CDR3 is 15 amino acids long. Germline V CDR1 and CDR2: SGHTA, FQGNSA. The chain's CDR3 is CASSEAGGITDTQYF. The DNA of the CDR3 is TGTGCCAGCAGCGAAGCGGGGGGCATCACAGATACGCAGTATTTT.

The V call is TRBV9, the J call TRBJ1-1, with 8 bases that match TRBD1. CDR1 and CDR2 (germline): SGDLS, YYNGEE. The CDR3 sequence is 14 residues long. J was trimmed by 1 base and V by 6 bases; bases with no gene match: 5. The CDR3 sequence: CASTTGQENTEAFF. CDR3 bases: TGTGCCAGCACCACGGGACAGGAGAACACTGAAGCTTTCTTT.

The chain has TRBV6-6 and TRBJ2-7; possibly TRBD1 for D (6 bases). Trimming pared 0 bases from V and 2 bases from J, leaving 11 bases between. This CDR3 has 15 residues. Germline CDR1 and CDR2: MNHNY and SVGAGI (reference sequence). This chain's CDR3 is CASSYSVGGTYEQYF. The CDR3 DNA is TGTGCCAGCAGTTACTCCGTAGGGGGTACCTACGAGCAGTACTTC.

V and J are TRBV5-1 and TRBJ1-4, with D possibly TRBD1 on 5 matching bases. This CDR3 comprises 14 residues. In germline, CDR1 is SGHRS, CDR2 YFSETQ. V gave up 4 bases and J gave up 6 bases, with 13 bases separating them. This CDR3 reads CASSVGGGDEKLFF. The DNA of the CDR3 is TGCGCCAGCAGCGTGGGGGGAGGCGATGAAAAACTGTTTTTT. Full variable domain (rest looked up from reference TRBV5-1 and TRBJ1-4): KAGVTQTPRYLIKTRGQQVTLSCSPISGHRSVSWYQQTPGQGLQFLFEYFSETQRNKGNFPGRFSGRQFSNSRSEMNVSTLELGDSALYLCASSVGGGDEKLFFGSGTQLSVL.

The gene calls are TRBV10-3 and TRBJ2-7; TRBD2 might be the D (6 bases). The germline gives CDR1 ENHRY, CDR2 SYGVKD. V was cut by 4 bases and J by 2 bases, with 12 bases left in between. CDR3 length: 14 amino acids. The DNA for the CDR3 is TGTGCCATCAGTGCTACCGGGGGTGCCTACGAGCAGTACTTC. Protein sequence: CAISATGGAYEQYF.

As concerns this clone: The sample has other DNA sequences that encode this CDR3 too. The chain carries TRBV15 and TRBJ1-2, with a weak D call TRBD1 (5 bases). This CDR3 comprises 12 residues. The V gene's germline CDR1 is LNHNV and CDR2 YYDKDF (reference sequence). Trimming shortened V by 1 base and J by 7 bases, and 7 bases separated the two germline ends. This chain's CDR3 is CATSRAGGGYTF. The CDR3 DNA reads TGTGCCACCAGCAGAGCCGGGGGTGGCTACACCTTC.

The chain combines TRBV6-1 with TRBJ2-6, with D possibly matching TRBD1 (6 bases). V was trimmed by 4 bases and J by 0 bases, leaving 13 bases between them. The CDR3 covers 17 residues. Germline loops: CDR1 MNHNS, CDR2 SASEGT. CDR3 nucleotide sequence: TGTGCCAGCAGTGGGGACACCCGATCCTCTGGGGCCAACGTCCTGACTTTC. This encodes CASSGDTRSSGANVLTF.

The genes are TRBV29-1 and TRBJ2-1; tentative D call: TRBD1 (6 bases). This CDR3 has 17 amino acids. In germline, CDR1 is SQVTM, CDR2 ANQGSEA. Trimming cost V 4 bases and J 0 bases, with 19 bases left between them. CDR3 sequence (DNA): TGCAGCGTTGTTCAGGGGATACTCCGGAGCTCCTACAATGAGCAGTTCTTC. Amino acids: CSVVQGILRSSYNEQFF.

The chain couples TRBV10-3 to TRBJ1-2; D may be TRBD1 (6 bases). Between the trimmed V and J ends, which lost 5 bases and 8 bases, there was a span of 12 bases. Germline values: CDR1 ENHRY, CDR2 SYGVKD. CDR3 length: 12 amino acids. DNA of the CDR3: TGTGCCATCAGTTCTTTCAGGGGAGGCTACACCTTC. Translating gives CAISSFRGGYTF.

The V gene is TRBV3-1 (or the pseudogene TRBV3-2), the J gene TRBJ2-1; TRBD2 aligns across 8 bases. V lost 1 base to trimming and J lost 6 bases; unmatched junction nucleotides: 8. The length of the CDR3 is 16 residues. Germline values: CDR1 LGHDT, CDR2 YNNKEL (reference sequence). In nucleotides, the CDR3 is TGTGCCAGCAGCCAAGTCAACGGGAGGGGTCTCAATGAGCAGTTCTTC. Protein: CASSQVNGRGLNEQFF.

V gene TRBV29-1 combines with J gene TRBJ2-7; 10 bases map to TRBD1. This CDR3 is 12 amino acids long. V was clipped by 7 bases and J by 3 bases; unmatched bases: 3. Germline values: CDR1 SQVTM, CDR2 ANQGSEA. The CDR3 loop is CSGGTGDYEQYF. CDR3 DNA: TGCAGCGGGGGGACAGGGGACTACGAGCAGTACTTC.

The J gene is TRBJ1-2, the V gene TRBV27; TRBD1 matches at 8 bases. V was pared by 4 bases and J by 1 base, with 14 bases of the junction left unmatched. CDR1 is MNHEY and CDR2 is SMNVEV in the germline V gene (reference sequence). This CDR3 has 18 residues. The CDR3 DNA reads TGTGCCAGCAGTTCACTATCGACAGGGGCGTACTTTAACTATGGCTACACCTTC. As protein: CASSSLSTGAYFNYGYTF.

J is TRBJ1-6 and V is TRBV5-1; D gene uncertain. The ends were cut back, 6 bases at V and 11 bases at J, with 15 bases in the middle. The CDR3 has 13 residues. The germline V gene encodes CDR1 SGHRS and CDR2 YFSETQ. CDR3 bases: TGCGCCAGCACCTCCTCGACGGGGACACCCCTCCACTTT. This gives the protein CASTSSTGTPLHF. Based on the CDR3 plus reference TRBV5-1 and TRBJ1-6, the full variable domain is KAGVTQTPRYLIKTRGQQVTLSCSPISGHRSVSWYQQTPGQGLQFLFEYFSETQRNKGNFPGRFSGRQFSNSRSEMNVSTLELGDSALYLCASTSSTGTPLHFGNGTRLTVT.

The chain is built from TRBV11-2 and TRBJ1-1; the D gene is possibly TRBD1 (6 bases). V gave up 4 bases and J gave up 2 bases, with 11 bases separating them. There are 14 residues in the CDR3. Per the germline V gene, CDR1 is SGHAT and CDR2 is FQNNGV. CDR3 in DNA: TGTGCCAGCAGCTCACAACAGGGTAACACTGAAGCTTTCTTT. Protein sequence: CASSSQQGNTEAFF.

The V gene is TRBV27, the J gene TRBJ1-5; D remains unclear. Per the germline V gene, CDR1 is MNHEY and CDR2 is SMNVEV (reference sequence). The CDR3 consists of 13 residues. Trimming left V 6 bases short and J 0 bases short, with 6 bases between. CDR3 nucleotides: TGTGCCAGCAGCTCTTATAGCAATCAGCCCCAGCATTTT. Protein: CASSSYSNQPQHF.

In DNA form, the CDR3 reads TGTGCCAGCTCTCACACAGGGGGCAATGGCTACACCTTC. Encoded protein: CASSHTGGNGYTF. V is TRBV18 and J is TRBJ1-2; 9 positions match TRBD1. The CDR3 has 13 residues. The germline V gene has CDR1 KGHSH and CDR2 LQKENI. Trimming at V came to 6 bases and at J to 6 bases, leaving 5 bases not matched to a gene.

This rearrangement joins TRBV10-3 to TRBJ2-7, with 7 bases matching TRBD2. Germline CDR1 ENHRY, CDR2 SYGVKD. CDR3 length: 15 amino acids. V lost 0 bases and J lost 3; bases outside the gene matches: 5. The CDR3 bases are TGTGCCATCAGTGAGTCTCTGCTAGCGGACTACGAGCAGTACTTC. As protein: CAISESLLADYEQYF.

The V gene is TRBV11-3, the J gene TRBJ2-3; D may be TRBD2 (5 bases). The CDR3 runs 15 residues. From germline, CDR1 is SGHNT and CDR2 YENEEA. The V end was cut by 1 base, the J end by 0 bases, with 8 bases between. This CDR3 reads CASSLGQRSTDTQYF. DNA of the CDR3: TGTGCCAGCAGCTTAGGCCAGCGGAGCACAGATACGCAGTATTTT. The entire variable domain, with the rest obtained from reference TRBV11-3 and TRBJ2-3, is as follows: EAGVVQSPRYKIIEKKQPVAFWCNPISGHNTLYWYLQNLGQGPELLIRYENEEAVDDSQLPKDRFSAERLKGVDSTLKIQPAELGDSAVYLCASSLGQRSTDTQYFGPGTRLTVL.

This chain connects TRBV6-5 to TRBJ2-7; D is perhaps TRBD2 (5 bases). V was cut by 6 bases and J by 3 bases, with 12 bases left in between. The CDR3 has 13 residues. Germline CDR1 and CDR2: MNHEY and SVGAGI. The CDR3 here is CASSLDWLYEQYF. The CDR3 DNA reads as TGTGCCAGCAGCTTGGACTGGCTCTACGAGCAGTACTTC.

J is TRBJ1-6 and V is TRBV5-1; D is uncertain. V gave up 0 bases and J gave up 5 bases, with 6 bases separating them. CDR3 length equals 14 residues. Germline V gene lookup returns CDR1 SGHRS and CDR2 YFSETQ. CDR3 DNA: TGCGCCAGCAGCTTGGCGGCGGATAATTCACCCCTCCACTTT. It is translated as CASSLAADNSPLHF.

V gene TRBV9 combines with J gene TRBJ2-3; D is possibly TRBD2 (6 bases). The germline V gene has CDR1 SGDLS and CDR2 YYNGEE. Trimming shortened V by 4 bases and J by 3 bases, and 15 bases separated the two germline ends. The CDR3 totals 15 residues. The CDR3, as DNA: TGTGCCAGCAGCCCGGGAGCGACCCAAACAGATACGCAGTATTTT. This codes for CASSPGATQTDTQYF. Using reference TRBV9 and TRBJ2-3 for the parts outside the CDR3, the full variable domain is DSGVTQTPKHLITATGQRVTLRCSPRSGDLSVYWYQQSLDQGLQFLIQYYNGEERAKGNILERFSAQQFPDLHSELNLSSLELGDSALYFCASSPGATQTDTQYFGPGTRLTVL.